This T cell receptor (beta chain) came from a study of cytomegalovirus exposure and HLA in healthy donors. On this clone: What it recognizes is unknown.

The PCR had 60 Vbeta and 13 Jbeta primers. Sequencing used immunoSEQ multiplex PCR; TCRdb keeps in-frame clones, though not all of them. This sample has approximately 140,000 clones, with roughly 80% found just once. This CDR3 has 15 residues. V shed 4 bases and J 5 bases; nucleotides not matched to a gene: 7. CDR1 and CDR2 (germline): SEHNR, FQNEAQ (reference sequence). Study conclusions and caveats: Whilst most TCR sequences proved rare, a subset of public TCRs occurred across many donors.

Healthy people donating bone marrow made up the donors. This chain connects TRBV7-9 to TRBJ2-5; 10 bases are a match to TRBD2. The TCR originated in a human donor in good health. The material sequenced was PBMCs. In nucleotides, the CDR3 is TGTGCCAGCAGCTCTAGCGGGAGTGGGGGGGAGACCCAGTACTTC. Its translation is CASSSSGSGGETQYF.